One and the same sample provided the 3 T cell receptor beta chains below, sequenced in a study of cytomegalovirus exposure and HLA in healthy donors (dated by TCRdb to the late 2010s). The receptor library was made with the immunoSEQ multiplex PCR assay. For the multiplex PCR, a mixture combining 60 forward primers for TCR Vbeta segments and 13 reverse primers for TCR Jbeta segments was used. Not all clones reach the TCRdb copy of this immuneACCESS table, which keeps in-frame sequences only. Checked studies attribute under half of the gap to unresolved V genes and leave the rest unexplained. The sample data list about 160,000 clones, and more than 65% of these were observed just once. Roughly 6% of the sample is in the top ten clones. Sequencing used PBMCs. These receptors originate from a man in his fifties in good health and CMV-seropositive.

DNA of the CDR3: TGTGCCTGGAACACAGGGGTTTGGGAAAAACTGTTTTTT. Protein product: CAWNTGVWEKLFF. The chain recombines TRBV30 with TRBJ1-4; 7 bases align to TRBD1. Germline loops: CDR1 GTSNPN, CDR2 SVGIG (reference sequence). Germline trimming cut 4 bases from V and 8 bases from J; bases unmatched to any gene: 7. CDR3 length: 13 residues.

The V call is TRBV28, the J call TRBJ2-1; 8 nucleotides agree with TRBD2. The CDR3 runs 17 residues. V dropped 5 bases and J dropped 5; count of bases not matched to a gene: 14. Germline loops: CDR1 MDHEN, CDR2 SYDVKM. The CDR3 DNA sequence: TGTGCCAGCAGTCCCAGCCCCGGGACTAGTATCCACAATGAGCAGTTCTTC. This gives the protein CASSPSPGTSIHNEQFF.

V usage is TRBV2 and J usage is TRBJ2-1; 10 nucleotides agree with TRBD2. This CDR3 contains 15 residues. After removal of 4 bases from V and 4 bases from J, the junction contained 4 bases not matched to a gene. CDR1 and CDR2 from the germline V gene are SNHLY and FYNNEI. The CDR3 region has the DNA TGTGCCAGCAGTGGAATGACTAGCGGGTACAATGAGCAGTTCTTC. Its translation: CASSGMTSGYNEQFF.